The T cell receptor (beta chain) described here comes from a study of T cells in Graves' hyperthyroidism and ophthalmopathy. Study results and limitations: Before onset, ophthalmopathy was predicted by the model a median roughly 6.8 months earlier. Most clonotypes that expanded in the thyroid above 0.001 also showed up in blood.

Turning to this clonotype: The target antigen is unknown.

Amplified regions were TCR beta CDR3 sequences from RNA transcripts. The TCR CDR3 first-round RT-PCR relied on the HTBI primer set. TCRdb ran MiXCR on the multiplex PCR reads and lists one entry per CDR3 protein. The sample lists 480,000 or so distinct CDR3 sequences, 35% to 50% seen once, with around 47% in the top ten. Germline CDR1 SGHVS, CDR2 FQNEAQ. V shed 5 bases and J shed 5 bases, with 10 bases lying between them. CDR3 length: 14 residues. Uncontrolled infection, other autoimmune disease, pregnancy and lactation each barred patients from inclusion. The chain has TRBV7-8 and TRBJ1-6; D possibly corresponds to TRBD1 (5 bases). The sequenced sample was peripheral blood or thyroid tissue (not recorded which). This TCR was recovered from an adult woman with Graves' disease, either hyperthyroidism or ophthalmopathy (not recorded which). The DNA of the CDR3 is TGTGCCAGCAGCCGGGACGGGAATAATTCACCCCTCCACTTT. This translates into CASSRDGNNSPLHF. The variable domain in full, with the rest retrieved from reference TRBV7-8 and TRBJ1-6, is GAGVSQSPRYKVAKRGQDVALRCDPISGHVSLFWYQQALGQGPEFLTYFQNEAQLDKSGLPSDRFFAERPEGSVSTLKIQRTQQEDSAVYLCASSRDGNNSPLHFGNGTRLTVT.